The 15 T cell receptor beta chains listed next were all sequenced from one sample in a study of T cell responses to AZD1222 COVID-19 vaccine. Profiled with immunoSEQ multiplex PCR; TCRdb holds only in-frame clones, not every one. The sample consists of 150,000 to 200,000 clones, around 92% of them appearing once. Sample: peripheral blood, taken on day 0 of AZD1222 vaccination. These TCRs come from an adult in good health.

This chain connects TRBV9 to TRBJ2-2, with D maybe TRBD2 (5 bases). The V end lost 3 bases, the J end lost 3 bases, and 12 bases lay between the germline ends. This CDR3 contains 15 residues. The germline CDR1 and CDR2 sequences are SGDLS and YYNGEE. CDR3 residues: CASSADGLDTGELFF. CDR3 nucleotide sequence: TGTGCCAGCAGCGCAGACGGACTCGACACCGGGGAGCTGTTTTTT. Complete variable domain (other parts from reference TRBV9 and TRBJ2-2): DSGVTQTPKHLITATGQRVTLRCSPRSGDLSVYWYQQSLDQGLQFLIQYYNGEERAKGNILERFSAQQFPDLHSELNLSSLELGDSALYFCASSADGLDTGELFFGEGSRLTVL.

V gene TRBV5-8 combines with J gene TRBJ2-7; 7 nucleotides align to TRBD2. Germline-derived CDR1 and CDR2 are SGHTS and YDEGEE. After removal of 4 bases from V and 3 bases from J, the junction contained 4 bases not matched to a gene. The CDR3 totals 13 residues. Here the CDR3 reads CASSRAGIYEQYF. The CDR3 DNA reads TGTGCCAGCAGCCGAGCGGGAATCTACGAGCAGTACTTC.

The rearrangement joins TRBV15 to TRBJ1-2; 7 positions agree with TRBD1. The germline V gene encodes CDR1 LNHNV and CDR2 YYDKDF (reference sequence). The CDR3 is 16 residues long. The junction had 15 bases not matched to a gene; V was cut back by 5 bases and J by 6 bases. The CDR3 DNA is TGTGCCACCAGCCCCCGGGACAGCCAAAGACGCGATGGCTACACCTTC. Its translation is CATSPRDSQRRDGYTF.

This chain links TRBV19 with TRBJ1-5; 11 nucleotides line up with TRBD1. CDR1 and CDR2 from the germline V gene are LNHDA and SQIVND (reference sequence). The CDR3 has 13 residues. Losses at the gene ends were 10 bases for V and 7 bases for J; bases not matched to a gene: 6. This chain's CDR3 is CATTRDRGQPQHF. CDR3 DNA sequence: TGTGCCACTACCCGGGACAGGGGGCAGCCCCAGCATTTT.

This chain joins TRBV5-6 and TRBJ2-3; 7 positions agree with TRBD1. Germline loops: CDR1 SGHDT, CDR2 YYEEEE. The trim removed 2 bases at V and 1 base at J, leaving 10 bases unmatched. The CDR3 is made up of 17 amino acids. DNA of the CDR3: TGTGCCAGCAGCTTTGAGACGACAGGGCGAGGCACAGATACGCAGTATTTT. Its translation: CASSFETTGRGTDTQYF.

The chain couples TRBV19 to TRBJ2-5; tentatively, D is TRBD1 (7 bases). This CDR3 is 15 amino acids long. Looked up from germline, CDR1 is LNHDA and CDR2 is SQIVND (reference sequence). Trimming left V 1 base short and J 5 bases short, with 14 bases between. The CDR3 here is CASSIGTGDWETQYF. The CDR3 DNA is TGTGCCAGTAGTATAGGAACAGGGGACTGGGAGACCCAGTACTTC.

This sequence joins TRBV27 and TRBJ2-7, with D possibly matching TRBD2 (6 bases). This CDR3 is built from 13 residues. The V gene lost 2 bases and the J gene lost 8 bases, with 13 bases spanning the gap. Germline V gene lookup returns CDR1 MNHEY and CDR2 SMNVEV (reference sequence). CDR3 protein: CASSLPPGGKQYF. CDR3 DNA: TGTGCCAGCAGTTTACCCCCCGGGGGAAAGCAGTACTTC.

This chain links TRBV10-3 with TRBJ2-7; 7 nucleotides agree with TRBD1. The CDR3 extends over 15 amino acids. J was trimmed by 1 base and V by 2 bases; bases with no gene match: 5. In germline, CDR1 is ENHRY, CDR2 SYGVKD. The CDR3 loop is CAISEQRQGSYEQYF. In DNA form, the CDR3 reads TGTGCCATCAGTGAGCAGAGACAGGGATCCTACGAGCAGTACTTC.

This clone appeared a single time. This chain uses TRBV9 with TRBJ2-2, with TRBD2 matching over 11 bases. The ends lost 0 bases at V and 4 bases at J; junction bases unmatched: 2. CDR3 length: 16 residues. Germline CDR1 is SGDLS and CDR2 is YYNGEE. The CDR3 region has the DNA TGTGCCAGCAGCGTAGGACTAGCGGGATTCACCGGGGAGCTGTTTTTT. Its protein product is CASSVGLAGFTGELFF.

V usage is TRBV6-4 and J usage is TRBJ2-7; D is possibly TRBD2 (6 bases). Trimming shortened V by 4 bases and J by 6 bases, and 16 bases separated the two germline ends. The CDR3 loop spans 14 amino acids. Looked up from germline, CDR1 is MRHNA and CDR2 is SNTAGT. CDR3 nucleotides: TGTGCCAGCAGTGCACTGGAGGGCCAAGCCGAGCAGTACTTC. It specifies CASSALEGQAEQYF.

The rearrangement joins TRBV19 to TRBJ2-1, with 12 bases aligning to TRBD2. Germline V lookup: CDR1 LNHDA, CDR2 SQIVND (reference sequence). J was trimmed by 5 bases and V by 6 bases; bases with no gene match: 11. The CDR3 is made up of 17 amino acids. The CDR3 sequence: CASSPRASGRENNEQFF. The CDR3 region has the DNA TGTGCCAGTAGCCCCCGGGCTAGCGGGAGGGAAAACAATGAGCAGTTCTTC.

This chain links TRBV11-2 with TRBJ2-6; D gene uncertain. Germline lookup yields CDR1 SGHAT and CDR2 FQNNGV. V lost 5 bases to trimming and J lost 0 bases, with 8 bases between them. The CDR3 contains 15 residues. The CDR3 sequence: CASSQIPSGANVLTF. CDR3 bases: TGTGCCAGCAGCCAGATCCCCTCTGGGGCCAACGTCCTGACTTTC.

The chain joins TRBV6-5 to TRBJ2-1; the D is unclear. V dropped 6 bases and J dropped 8 bases, with 14 bases sitting between them. There are 13 residues in the CDR3. CDR1 is MNHEY and CDR2 is SVGAGI in the germline V gene. CDR3 loop: CASRAVFGDEQFF. The CDR3 coding sequence is TGTGCCAGCAGGGCAGTTTTCGGCGATGAGCAGTTCTTC.

The rearrangement uses TRBV9 and TRBJ1-3; possibly TRBD1 for D (6 bases). The CDR3 has 12 residues. Trimming took 3 bases from V and 11 from J, leaving 12 bases between them. CDR1 SGDLS and CDR2 YYNGEE come from the germline V gene. The CDR3 DNA follows: TGTGCCAGCAGCGAACGCAGGGGATCCATATATTTT. Translating it yields CASSERRGSIYF.

V and J are TRBV29-1 and TRBJ2-2; D assignment may be TRBD1 or TRBD2 (5 bases each). CDR1 is SQVTM, CDR2 ANQGSEA, per germline. The CDR3 is 12 amino acids. The V end lost 3 bases, the J end lost 7 bases, and 9 bases lay between the germline ends. The CDR3 region has the DNA TGCAGCGTTGATGGGGACGTCGGGGAGCTGTTTTTT. Translation gives CSVDGDVGELFF.